This T cell receptor (beta chain) emerged from a study of beta chain features in type 1 diabetes (dated by TCRdb to the late 2010s). In the study overall: Mean age, gender distribution, total cell number and subset yield did not differ between patients and healthy donors. A total of 85 million to 140 million sorted cells were examined across all samples, and a strong correlation was observed between cell number per subset and RNA yield. Regulatory and stem cell-like memory subsets were isolated from only 8 patients and roughly 8 healthy donors, whereas naive and central memory subsets came from all 28 donors. The study compared TCRB repertoires of sorted circulating CD4+ T cell subsets between recently diagnosed type 1 diabetes patients and matched healthy donors. Summary of the overall study and its limitations: Because cDNA was sequenced instead of genomic DNA, activated cells with high expression could be over-represented, although the groups did not differ in activation or CD3 levels. At VDJ recombination sites, type 1 diabetes patients had fewer insertions and more deleted nucleotides, which implies abnormalities in thymic rearrangement. HLA sub-analyses involved small numbers of individuals, so any influence of HLA type on TCRB rearrangement remained unresolved. Naive, central memory and regulatory TCRB repertoires appeared to be more similar among patients than among healthy donors. PCR may preferentially amplify shorter templates, but because patient and control samples were amplified and corrected together, any resulting skew would affect both groups equally. A moderate but significant shortening of TCRB CDR3 length was observed in type 1 diabetes patients in all four CD4+ subsets.

From each donor, a single peripheral blood sample of about 100 mL on average was drawn into heparinised tubes. Using a panel that included CD45RO, CCR7, CD25, CD127, CD95 and CD27, naive, central memory, regulatory and stem cell-like memory CD4+ T cells were sorted on a BD FACSAria II. A purity above 95% was achieved for all sorted populations. PBMCs were separated immediately by Lymphoprep density gradient centrifugation and were stained directly, without being cultured. To minimize batch effects, samples were stained and sorted in pairs, one healthy donor with one patient per experiment. As for this clone: The clone's antigen remains unknown. Per-nucleotide qualities are absent, and no much larger clonotype sits a single base away.

The CDR1 and CDR2 encoded by the germline V gene are SNHLY and FYNNEI. The junction carries 5 bases between V and J, which are trimmed by 2 bases and 6 bases respectively. The CDR3 numbers 11 residues from cysteine through phenylalanine. The read is trimmed to its CDR3 DNA, 33 bases read in frame from base 1. The High Capacity cDNA Reverse Transcription Kit was used to reverse transcribe all of the isolated RNA, meaning that expressed TCRB transcripts were what got sequenced. Deep immunoSEQ sequencing was performed on naive, central memory and regulatory T cell samples, with an average of about 3.6 million total reads per sample. Sorted cells were lysed in RLT buffer, and RNA was extracted using DNase-treated RNeasy Micro or Mini kits according to cell number. Each cell subset was processed separately to prevent cross-contamination, with patient and healthy donor samples processed together. The immunoSEQ multiplex PCR was used to amplify TCRB sequences from cDNA, generating 87-bp fragments that spanned the CDR3 region. Amplicons were sequenced on the Illumina HiSeq platform. The authors processed their data as follows. PCR bias was corrected computationally using synthetic template baselines, and reads within Hamming distance 2 were collapsed, with unmergeable singletons discarded. Reads were aligned against IMGT so that V, D and J genes, CDR3 length and insertions or deletions at six rearrangement sites could be assigned. Within each subset, clonotype counts were normalized to sorted cell number, after which true diversity and Gini coefficients were computed with the tcR R package. Repertoire sharing was quantified using the overlap coefficient calculated on TCRB nucleotide sequences. Out-of-frame TCRB sequences from naive cells were analyzed as a proxy for the pre-selection repertoire. In its TCRdb copy, this immuneACCESS table keeps in-frame sequences only and misses some clones. Where compared with another copy, unresolved V genes explain less than half of these, and the others have no known cause. The D gene and trimming were derived from the DNA, and the V and J assignments and clone size from that table. For this sample the table gives about 360,000 clones, of which roughly 13% were detected only once. The biggest ten clones account for under 0.02% of the sample.

Material for sequencing was naive CD4+ T cells from blood. The cell subset or site label for this specimen denotes: true naive CD4+ T cells. The rearranged segments are TRBV2 and TRBJ2-7, with the D segment identity uncertain. The clonotype was recovered from a young man in good health. The DNA sequence follows: TGTGCCAGCAGTGAACTCTCCGAGCAGTACTTC. Translated, it reads CASSELSEQYF.